This TCR beta chain is from a study of cytomegalovirus exposure and HLA in healthy donors. The CDR3 length is 18 residues. CDR1 LNHNV and CDR2 YYDKDF come from the germline V gene (reference sequence). Trimming took 3 bases from V and 5 from J; bases not matched to a gene: 14. A multiplex PCR was run with 60 Vbeta primers and 13 Jbeta primers. Assay: immunoSEQ multiplex PCR; the TCRdb copy retains only in-frame clones and omits some. The table has roughly 98,000 clones, roughly 79% seen once. Specimen: PBMCs. The chain links TRBV15 to TRBJ2-5; TRBD1 aligns across 11 bases. The TCR was taken from a woman aged 70-85 years in good health and CMV-seropositive. The CDR3 bases are TGTGCCACCAGCAGGTTACTCCGGGACAGGGGGAGTCGTGAGACCCAGTACTTC. Translation: CATSRLLRDRGSRETQYF.